Listed here are 3 T cell receptor beta chains from one sample, sequenced in a study of CD8 T cells in ankylosing spondylitis. No cognate antigen is known for these TCRs. TCRdb reanalysed the 5' RACE reads using MiXCR and keeps one entry per CDR3 protein. The sample gives about 220,000 distinct CDR3 sequences, more than 5.5% of which show up once; 14% is in the top ten. Study-wide findings and caveats: A TCR beta motif of eight or nine highly homologous variants seemed to mark ankylosing spondylitis blood.

Source material: blood, either unsorted or a sorted T cell fraction (not recorded which). All receptors derive from a male donor with ankylosing spondylitis.

This clonotype was counted ten times or more. The V gene is TRBV7-2, the J gene TRBJ2-1; maybe TRBD1 (6 bases). CDR3 length: 15 residues. The germline V gene has CDR1 SGHTA and CDR2 FQGNSA. V lost 4 bases and J lost 7, with 17 bases in between. Here the CDR3 reads CASSSFERGYNEQFF. CDR3 nucleotides: TGTGCCAGCAGCTCATTCGAAAGGGGGTATAATGAGCAGTTCTTC.

The sample holds many counts of this clonotype. V gene TRBV9 combines with J gene TRBJ2-1, with D maybe TRBD1 (6 bases). The V gene's germline CDR1 is SGDLS and CDR2 YYNGEE. The CDR3 spans 15 residues. The V end lost 0 bases, the J end lost 0 bases, and 7 bases lay between the germline ends. CDR3 sequence (DNA): TGTGCCAGCAGCGTAGGAGGGGGCTCCTACAATGAGCAGTTCTTC. It codes for CASSVGGGSYNEQFF.

This clonotype has a count of ten or more. The rearrangement links TRBV6-2 or TRBV6-3 to TRBJ2-2; 9 bases line up with TRBD1. V shed 6 bases and J 3 bases; nucleotides not matched to a gene: 23. The CDR3 contains 21 residues. Looked up from germline, CDR1 is MNHEY and CDR2 is SVGEGT. Here the CDR3 reads CASSTWGGWTGASTYTGELFF. Written as DNA, the CDR3 is TGTGCCAGCAGCACTTGGGGGGGGTGGACAGGGGCCTCAACGTACACCGGGGAGCTGTTTTTT.